This T cell receptor (beta chain) was obtained from a study of T cell responses to AZD1222 COVID-19 vaccine. General study points: Spike-specific TCR breadth and depth both grew after two AZD1222 doses.

Data came from immunoSEQ multiplex PCR; TCRdb stores just in-frame clones and leaves some out. This table has just under 150,000 clones, roughly 86% appearing once. A word on this clone: What it recognizes is unknown.

CDR3 size: 14 residues. V shed 6 bases and J shed 6 bases, with 15 bases lying between them. Looked up from germline, CDR1 is MNHEY and CDR2 is SVGAGI. The receptor was isolated from an adult who received the MenACWY meningococcal vaccine as a control. The chain joins TRBV6-5 to TRBJ2-1, with a possible D match to TRBD1 (6 bases). Specimen: peripheral blood, collected 28 days after the second dose of the MenACWY control vaccine. The DNA of the CDR3 is TGTGCCAGCAGGGGGGCAGGAGCAGTCAATGAGCAGTTCTTC. Amino acid sequence: CASRGAGAVNEQFF.